The 26 T cell receptor beta chains given below trace back to one sample, sequenced in a study of blood T cell repertoires in COVID-19. The assay was immunoSEQ multiplex PCR, and TCRdb's table has in-frame clones only and misses some. The table shows about 140,000 clones, with about four fifths occurring only once. Source material: peripheral blood. The receptors were gathered from a human donor in a cohort sampled during active COVID-19.

V usage is TRBV30 and J usage is TRBJ2-1, with 14 positions matching TRBD2. Losses at the gene ends were 4 bases for V and 7 bases for J; bases not matched to a gene: 9. There are 16 residues in the CDR3. Per the germline V gene, CDR1 is GTSNPN and CDR2 is SVGIG (reference sequence). This CDR3 reads CAWTGTSGSLVNEQFF. The CDR3 DNA sequence: TGTGCCTGGACAGGGACTAGCGGGAGTCTAGTGAATGAGCAGTTCTTC.

V is TRBV6-5 and J is TRBJ2-7; tentative D call: TRBD1 (6 bases). V was trimmed by 6 bases and J by 2 bases, leaving 17 bases between them. This CDR3 has 15 amino acids. CDR1 and CDR2 from the germline V gene are MNHEY and SVGAGI. CDR3 sequence reads: CASSPHLGQTYEQYF. In DNA, the CDR3 is TGTGCCAGCAGCCCCCACCTCGGACAGACCTACGAGCAGTACTTC.

The J gene is TRBJ1-2, the V gene TRBV6-5; perhaps TRBD1 as D (6 bases). Trimming took 2 bases from V and 7 from J, leaving 17 bases between them. Germline CDR1 and CDR2: MNHEY and SVGAGI. CDR3 size: 15 residues. Here the CDR3 reads CASSYTIQGSGGYTF. CDR3 in DNA: TGTGCCAGCAGTTACACGATACAGGGTAGTGGTGGCTACACCTTC.

The chain recombines TRBV18 with TRBJ2-3; 9 nucleotides align to TRBD1. The CDR3 loop spans 17 amino acids. V dropped 4 bases and J dropped 1; count of bases not matched to a gene: 9. In germline, CDR1 is KGHSH, CDR2 LQKENI. CDR3 residues: CASSLGTGYPGTDTQYF. The CDR3, as DNA: TGTGCCAGCTCACTCGGGACAGGGTATCCGGGCACAGATACGCAGTATTTT.

This clone came up a few times. The chain joins TRBV19 to TRBJ1-1; D is perhaps TRBD1 (5 bases). The CDR3 covers 13 residues. V lost 5 bases and J lost 1, with 8 bases in between. Per germline, CDR1 LNHDA and CDR2 SQIVND (reference sequence). The CDR3 is CASSSTENTEAFF. CDR3 nucleotides: TGTGCCAGTAGTTCGACAGAGAACACTGAAGCTTTCTTT.

The chain recombines TRBV5-1 with TRBJ2-1; possibly TRBD2 for D (5 bases). Trimming removed 2 bases at V and 4 bases at J, with 13 bases between. The CDR3 length is 15 residues. Looked up from germline, CDR1 is SGHRS and CDR2 is YFSETQ. The CDR3 loop reads CASSFARTRYNEQFF. The CDR3 region has the DNA TGCGCCAGCAGCTTTGCTAGGACTCGATACAATGAGCAGTTCTTC.

This clone was recorded once. The chain carries TRBV20-1 and TRBJ1-2; D is unclear. Trimming removed 3 bases at V and 8 bases at J, with 10 bases between. CDR1 is DFQATT, CDR2 SNEGSKA, per germline (reference sequence). The CDR3 is 11 residues long. The CDR3 sequence: CSARLRAGYTF. The CDR3 region has the DNA TGCAGTGCTAGGTTGAGGGCCGGCTACACCTTC.

This rearrangement joins TRBV10-3 to TRBJ1-3; TRBD1 matches at 10 bases. J lost 3 bases, V lost 6 bases, and 8 bases had no gene match. The CDR3 is 16 amino acids. Germline CDR1 and CDR2: ENHRY and SYGVKD. The CDR3 spells CAIRPGGQGIGNTIYF. DNA of the CDR3: TGTGCCATCAGGCCGGGGGGACAGGGGATTGGAAACACCATATATTTT.

V usage is TRBV18 and J usage is TRBJ2-7; 10 bases line up with TRBD1. Per germline, CDR1 KGHSH and CDR2 LQKENI. This CDR3 is built from 14 residues. The ends lost 3 bases at V and 6 bases at J; junction bases unmatched: 5. This CDR3 reads CASSPRDRGAEQYF. Here the CDR3 DNA reads TGTGCCAGCTCACCCCGGGACAGGGGTGCCGAGCAGTACTTC.

This sequence joins TRBV18 and TRBJ2-7; 8 positions match TRBD1. Germline assignment: CDR1 KGHSH and CDR2 LQKENI. The V gene end was trimmed by 4 bases and the J gene end by 2 bases; junction bases not matched to a gene: 7. The length of the CDR3 is 15 residues. In DNA form, the CDR3 reads TGTGCCAGCTCACTTCAACAGGGGGATCCCTACGAGCAGTACTTC. Its protein is CASSLQQGDPYEQYF.

The chain employs TRBV27 and TRBJ1-1, with unresolved D. CDR1 is MNHEY, CDR2 SMNVEV, per germline (reference sequence). Trimming stripped 1 base from V and 7 bases from J, with 13 bases between. CDR3 size: 14 residues. Here the CDR3 DNA reads TGTGCCAGCAGTTTATTCTCGGGTATTGGTGAAGCTTTCTTT. The encoded protein is CASSLFSGIGEAFF.

This rearrangement joins TRBV7-9 to TRBJ1-1; 10 bases match TRBD1. Looked up from germline, CDR1 is SEHNR and CDR2 is FQNEAQ (reference sequence). Trimming removed 7 bases from V and 8 bases from J; junction bases left unmatched: 7. The length of the CDR3 is 13 residues. In DNA form, the CDR3 reads TGTGCCAGCAACCTCGGGACAGGGGCCGAAGCTTTCTTT. This gives the protein CASNLGTGAEAFF. Filled out from reference TRBV7-9 and TRBJ1-1, the complete variable domain reads DTGVSQNPRHKITKRGQNVTFRCDPISEHNRLYWYRQTLGQGPEFLTYFQNEAQLEKSRLLSDRFSAERPKGSFSTLEIQRTEQGDSAMYLCASNLGTGAEAFFGQGTRLTVV.

This rearrangement joins TRBV18 to TRBJ1-1; no reliable D call. Germline lookup yields CDR1 KGHSH and CDR2 LQKENI. Trimming stripped 3 bases from V and 1 base from J, with 6 bases between. The CDR3 length is 13 residues. Here the CDR3 DNA reads TGTGCCAGCTCACCGTGGGCGAACACTGAAGCTTTCTTT. As protein: CASSPWANTEAFF.

This chain connects TRBV19 to TRBJ1-5, with D unclear. Germline CDR1 and CDR2: LNHDA and SQIVND (reference sequence). Trimming shortened V by 3 bases and J by 0 bases, and 9 bases separated the two germline ends. The CDR3 length is 15 residues. CDR3 DNA sequence: TGTGCCAGTAGTATGCGGCACGATAGCAATCAGCCCCAGCATTTT. Protein sequence: CASSMRHDSNQPQHF.

This chain's CDR3 is CSVEGYGGTDTQYF. CDR3 nucleotides: TGCAGCGTTGAAGGATACGGGGGCACAGATACGCAGTATTTT. The chain joins TRBV29-1 to TRBJ2-3; TRBD2 is a possible D gene (5 bases). CDR3 length equals 14 residues. The V end was cut by 1 base, the J end by 1 base, with 9 bases between. Germline lookup yields CDR1 SQVTM and CDR2 ANQGSEA.

The gene calls are TRBV10-3 and TRBJ2-7, with TRBD1 identical over 11 bases. The length of the CDR3 is 14 residues. The germline V gene encodes CDR1 ENHRY and CDR2 SYGVKD. V shed 10 bases and J 4 bases; nucleotides not matched to a gene: 9. CDR3 coding DNA: TGTGCCAGTACAGAGGACAGGGGGCGTTACGAGCAGTACTTC. Its protein product is CASTEDRGRYEQYF.

This clone occurred once. The chain employs TRBV15 and TRBJ2-1; D gene uncertain. The CDR3 length is 18 residues. Germline V gives CDR1 LNHNV, CDR2 YYDKDF (reference sequence). Trimming left V 0 bases short and J 0 bases short, with 15 bases between. The CDR3 spells CATSRDLPSPSSYNEQFF. The DNA for the CDR3 is TGTGCCACCAGCAGAGATCTTCCCTCACCGAGCTCCTACAATGAGCAGTTCTTC. Variable domain in full (rest from reference TRBV15 and TRBJ2-1): DAMVIQNPRYQVTQFGKPVTLSCSQTLNHNVMYWYQQKSSQAPKLLFHYYDKDFNNEADTPDNFQSRRPNTSFCFLDIRSPGLGDTAMYLCATSRDLPSPSSYNEQFFGPGTRLTVL.

This clone was seen more than once but under ten times. The chain recombines TRBV28 with TRBJ2-5; D may be TRBD2 (5 bases). V was trimmed by 8 bases and J by 5 bases, leaving 18 bases between them. The CDR3 runs to 14 residues. The germline V gene has CDR1 MDHEN and CDR2 SYDVKM. The chain's CDR3 is CASGVPVRRETQYF. Here the CDR3 DNA reads TGTGCCAGCGGAGTTCCGGTCAGGAGGGAGACCCAGTACTTC.

The chain joins TRBV27 to TRBJ1-2, with D possibly TRBD1 on 5 matching bases. CDR1 and CDR2 from the germline V gene are MNHEY and SMNVEV (reference sequence). V lost 11 bases, J lost 4 bases, and 26 bases lay in between. The CDR3 is 16 residues long. CDR3 DNA sequence: TGTGCCGCGGGAGCTATCTTCCAGGGAAGAGTCTATGGCTACACCTTC. It codes for CAAGAIFQGRVYGYTF.

The chain employs TRBV4-2 and TRBJ2-1, with TRBD1 matching over 8 bases. Per germline, CDR1 LGHNA and CDR2 YNFKEQ. The ends lost 3 bases at V and 4 bases at J; junction bases unmatched: 11. This CDR3 comprises 17 residues. CDR3 sequence reads: CASSHRGDRSFYNEQFF. In nucleotides, the CDR3 is TGTGCCAGCAGCCACCGCGGGGACAGGAGTTTTTACAATGAGCAGTTCTTC.

V is TRBV9 and J is TRBJ2-5, with D perhaps matching TRBD1 (8 bases). This CDR3 comprises 15 residues. Germline V gene lookup returns CDR1 SGDLS and CDR2 YYNGEE. Trimming stripped 3 bases from V and 2 bases from J, with 14 bases between. The CDR3 is CASSGTGRGQETQYF. The DNA for the CDR3 is TGTGCCAGCAGCGGGACAGGGAGGGGGCAAGAGACCCAGTACTTC.

The chain combines TRBV29-1 with TRBJ2-1, with 8 bases lining up with TRBD2. This CDR3 is 15 amino acids long. The germline V gene encodes CDR1 SQVTM and CDR2 ANQGSEA. Germline trimming cut 2 bases from V and 2 bases from J; bases unmatched to any gene: 5. The CDR3 here is CSVEPGGPAYNEQFF. CDR3 sequence (DNA): TGCAGCGTTGAACCGGGAGGGCCTGCCTACAATGAGCAGTTCTTC.

A remark on this clone: Other DNA sequences in the sample encode the same CDR3. The rearrangement links TRBV20-1 to TRBJ1-2, with a weak D call TRBD1 (6 bases). This CDR3 spans 11 amino acids. The V and J ends lost 6 bases and 3 bases respectively, with 8 bases between them. Germline V gene data show CDR1 as DFQATT and CDR2 as SNEGSKA (reference sequence). The CDR3 nucleotides read TGCAGTGCGAGACAGGACTATGGCTACACCTTC. Translating it yields CSARQDYGYTF.

As regards this clone: The sample carries other DNA sequences with the same CDR3. V usage is TRBV18 and J usage is TRBJ1-5, with TRBD1 matching over 7 bases. Per the germline V gene, CDR1 is KGHSH and CDR2 is LQKENI. This CDR3 region has 14 residues. With V trimmed by 2 bases and J by 7 bases, 5 bases remained unmatched. CDR3 sequence: CASSPTDRYQPQHF. The CDR3 coding sequence is TGTGCCAGCTCACCAACGGACAGGTACCAGCCCCAGCATTTT.

This clone came up a few times. The V and J genes are TRBV7-9 and TRBJ2-1; tentative D call: TRBD1 (6 bases). The CDR3 runs 14 residues. Germline lookup yields CDR1 SEHNR and CDR2 FQNEAQ (reference sequence). The V end was cut by 5 bases, the J end by 7 bases, with 15 bases between. CDR3 DNA: TGTGCCAGCAGCCAGCAGTGGCAGGGGAATGAGCAGTTCTTC. As protein: CASSQQWQGNEQFF.

The V gene is TRBV5-1, the J gene TRBJ1-2; no clear D. Trimming cost V 0 bases and J 4 bases, with 19 bases left between them. CDR3 length equals 17 residues. Germline assignment: CDR1 SGHRS and CDR2 YFSETQ. CDR3 protein: CASSLASGRFDIYGYTF. CDR3 bases: TGCGCCAGCAGCTTGGCGAGCGGACGATTTGACATCTATGGCTACACCTTC.